The 26 T cell receptor beta chains given below trace back to one sample, sequenced in a study of cytomegalovirus exposure and HLA in healthy donors. A multiplex PCR was run with 60 Vbeta primers and 13 Jbeta primers. The assay was immunoSEQ multiplex PCR, and TCRdb's table has in-frame clones only and misses some. Of nearly 80,000 clones listed, roughly 79% are singletons. Sequencing input: PBMCs. These receptors originate from a woman aged 40-49 years in good health and CMV-seropositive.

DNA of the CDR3: TGTGCCAGCAGCCTCGGCGAGGCGAGCACAGATACGCAGTATTTT. It specifies CASSLGEASTDTQYF. The chain combines TRBV7-2 with TRBJ2-3; D is undetermined. The CDR3 length is 15 residues. V was pared by 5 bases and J by 0 bases, with 12 bases between. The germline V gene encodes CDR1 SGHTA and CDR2 FQGNSA.

This clone was seen more than once but under ten times. The gene calls are TRBV12-2 and TRBJ2-3; the DNA was not used to check the table's D call, TRBD2. TRBV12-2 is listed as a pseudogene. CDR3 length equals 17 residues. The CDR3 is CASRLVPLRETTDTQYF. CDR3 in DNA: TGTGCAAGTCGCTTAGTTCCCTTGCGGGAGACCACAGATACGCAGTATTTT.

The V gene is TRBV28, the J gene TRBJ2-2, with TRBD2 matching over 14 bases. CDR1 is MDHEN, CDR2 SYDVKM, per germline. This CDR3 region has 18 residues. Trimming removed 5 bases from V and 5 bases from J; junction bases left unmatched: 10. The CDR3 here is CASSLGLAGDRLTGELFF. As DNA, the CDR3 is TGTGCCAGCAGTCTGGGACTAGCGGGAGATAGGCTAACCGGGGAGCTGTTTTTT.

CDR3 loop: CASSPTGGYEKLFF. DNA for the CDR3: TGTGCCAGCAGCCCGACAGGGGGGTACGAAAAACTGTTTTTT. The chain links TRBV7-9 to TRBJ1-4; TRBD1 matches at 9 bases. The CDR3 has 14 residues. Per germline, CDR1 SEHNR and CDR2 FQNEAQ (reference sequence). V lost 5 bases, J lost 8 bases, and 6 bases stayed unmatched.

This clone was counted a single time. This chain joins TRBV27 and TRBJ2-7; 7 positions agree with TRBD1. Germline CDR1 and CDR2: MNHEY and SMNVEV (reference sequence). Germline trimming cut 4 bases from V and 6 bases from J; bases unmatched to any gene: 6. The CDR3 covers 13 residues. Written as DNA, the CDR3 is TGTGCCAGCAGTTCCAGGGGGTTTGGCGAGCAGTACTTC. This sequence encodes CASSSRGFGEQYF.

The chain joins TRBV6-5 to TRBJ1-1, with TRBD1 matching 8 bases. Germline-derived CDR1 and CDR2 are MNHEY and SVGAGI. The V segment lost 7 bases and the J segment 4 bases; nucleotides outside the gene matches: 5. The CDR3 has 13 residues. The CDR3 sequence: CASTQGAVTEAFF. CDR3 sequence (DNA): TGTGCCAGCACTCAGGGGGCGGTCACTGAAGCTTTCTTT.

This chain joins TRBV21-1 and TRBJ2-5; the table's TRBD2 call for D was not verified on the DNA. TRBV21-1 is noted as a pseudogene. There are 15 residues in the CDR3. The DNA for the CDR3 is TGTGCCAGCAGCCCACAAGGGGAGGGGCAAGAGACCCAGTACTTC. Translation gives CASSPQGEGQETQYF.

The chain couples TRBV30 to TRBJ2-7; weak D call: TRBD1 (5 bases). Germline assignment: CDR1 GTSNPN and CDR2 SVGIG (reference sequence). The CDR3 runs to 13 residues. Trimming removed 0 bases from V and 2 bases from J, with 8 bases in between. The CDR3 reads CAWSVSGPYEQYF. Here the CDR3 DNA reads TGTGCCTGGAGTGTATCAGGGCCCTACGAGCAGTACTTC.

This chain connects TRBV5-1 to TRBJ1-2; no firm D call. CDR1 is SGHRS, CDR2 YFSETQ, per germline. V shed 4 bases and J shed 8 bases, with 15 bases lying between them. The CDR3 extends over 13 amino acids. In DNA, the CDR3 is TGCGCCAGCAGCCTATGGGCAGCCAAAGGCTACACCTTC. Translating gives CASSLWAAKGYTF.

This clone was picked up a small number of times. The V gene is TRBV5-6, the J gene TRBJ1-1; 7 positions match TRBD1. Germline-derived CDR1 and CDR2 are SGHDT and YYEEEE. The CDR3 runs 17 residues. V was pared by 3 bases and J by 4 bases, with 15 bases of the junction left unmatched. CDR3 in DNA: TGTGCCAGCAGCTGGACCGACAGGGTCTGGACCCGCACTGAAGCTTTCTTT. It translates to CASSWTDRVWTRTEAFF.

This chain connects TRBV6-5 to TRBJ2-3; D is ambiguous. Germline assignment: CDR1 MNHEY and CDR2 SVGAGI. The length of the CDR3 is 16 residues. Trimming took off 0 bases at V and 1 base at J, with 11 bases between the two ends. CDR3 DNA: TGTGCCAGCAGTTACTCGAGAACCCGAGGCACAGATACGCAGTATTTT. It encodes CASSYSRTRGTDTQYF.

The sample holds a few counts of this clone. The chain uses TRBV6-1 and TRBJ2-3; 15 nucleotides agree with TRBD2. Germline values: CDR1 MNHNS, CDR2 SASEGT. With 3 bases clipped from V and 8 bases from J, the junction kept 15 bases outside the gene matches. The CDR3 runs to 19 residues. CDR3 bases: TGTGCCAGCAGTGAGAGGACTAGCGGGAGGGCCAGCTTTAGAGGTACGCAGTATTTT. Encoded protein: CASSERTSGRASFRGTQYF.

V usage is TRBV27 and J usage is TRBJ1-2; 9 bases fit TRBD1. The germline V gene has CDR1 MNHEY and CDR2 SMNVEV (reference sequence). V was clipped by 3 bases and J by 4 bases; unmatched bases: 6. There are 15 residues in the CDR3. The CDR3, as DNA: TGTGCCAGCAGTTTGGGGGGGACAGGGCGCTATGGCTACACCTTC. Amino acid sequence: CASSLGGTGRYGYTF.

The chain recombines TRBV6-1 with TRBJ2-7; D is unresolved. Trimming took 5 bases from V and 3 from J, leaving 5 bases between them. The V gene's germline CDR1 is MNHNS and CDR2 SASEGT. The CDR3 is made up of 11 amino acids. The CDR3 sequence is CASSLVYEQYF. CDR3 in DNA: TGTGCCAGCAGTCTTGTCTACGAGCAGTACTTC.

The chain recombines TRBV6-5 with TRBJ2-3, with D perhaps TRBD1 (6 bases). The V end lost 6 bases, the J end lost 3 bases, and 16 bases lay between the germline ends. CDR3 length: 15 amino acids. Germline V lookup: CDR1 MNHEY, CDR2 SVGAGI. The chain's CDR3 is CASSPFQGGTDTQYF. The DNA of the CDR3 is TGTGCCAGCAGCCCCTTCCAAGGGGGTACAGATACGCAGTATTTT.

The V call is TRBV15, the J call TRBJ1-2; 7 nucleotides agree with TRBD1. J gave up 3 bases and V 1 base, and 8 bases lay outside the gene matches. The V gene's germline CDR1 is LNHNV and CDR2 YYDKDF (reference sequence). CDR3 length: 16 residues. CDR3 protein: CATSRGARTGDYGYTF. The CDR3 DNA reads TGTGCCACCAGCAGAGGGGCTCGGACAGGAGACTATGGCTACACCTTC.

As for this clone: One end of the junction fails to match germline, which may point to a read error. CDR3 coding DNA: TGTTCCAGCAGCTTAGGACAGGGGGTCGCCGGGGAGCTGTTTTTT. Amino acid sequence: CSSSLGQGVAGELFF. The chain recombines TRBV7-9 with TRBJ2-2, with TRBD1 identical over 10 bases. This CDR3 has 15 residues. Germline V lookup: CDR1 SEHNR, CDR2 FQNEAQ (reference sequence). Together with reference TRBV7-9 and TRBJ2-2, the CDR3 gives the full variable domain: DTGVSQNPRHKITKRGQNVTFRCDPISEHNRLYWYRQTLGQGPEFLTYFQNEAQLEKSRLLSDRFSAERPKGSFSTLEIQRTEQGDSAMYLCSSSLGQGVAGELFFGEGSRLTVL.

V gene TRBV30 combines with J gene TRBJ1-1; TRBD1 matches at 10 bases. The V gene end was trimmed by 5 bases and the J gene end by 4 bases; junction bases not matched to a gene: 10. The germline V gene encodes CDR1 GTSNPN and CDR2 SVGIG (reference sequence). This CDR3 region has 15 residues. This CDR3 reads CAWGGQGRGSTEAFF. The DNA of the CDR3 is TGTGCCTGGGGGGGACAGGGGCGCGGCTCCACTGAAGCTTTCTTT.

The J gene is TRBJ2-1, the V gene TRBV6-5, with 9 positions matching TRBD2. Per the germline V gene, CDR1 is MNHEY and CDR2 is SVGAGI. The length of the CDR3 is 15 residues. The V segment lost 2 bases and the J segment 9 bases; nucleotides outside the gene matches: 8. In DNA, the CDR3 is TGTGCCAGCAGTTACCTTGGCGGGGGGGCCGGTGAGCAGTTCTTC. This codes for CASSYLGGGAGEQFF.

The rearrangement joins TRBV2 to TRBJ2-5; 9 nucleotides align to TRBD2. CDR3 length: 15 amino acids. J lost 9 bases, V lost 3 bases, and 11 bases had no gene match. Germline V gene lookup returns CDR1 SNHLY and CDR2 FYNNEI. CDR3: CASSETSGAVVAQYF. Written as DNA, the CDR3 is TGTGCCAGCAGTGAGACTAGCGGTGCTGTTGTGGCCCAGTACTTC. Full variable domain (remainder filled in from reference TRBV2 and TRBJ2-5): EPEVTQTPSHQVTQMGQEVILRCVPISNHLYFYWYRQILGQKVEFLVSFYNNEISEKSEIFDDQFSVERPDGSNFTLKIRSTKLEDSAMYFCASSETSGAVVAQYFGPGTRLLVL.

CDR3 sequence: CASSRDRGERTEAFF. As DNA, the CDR3 is TGTGCCAGCAGCCGGGACAGGGGGGAGAGGACTGAAGCTTTCTTT. This chain uses TRBV5-6 with TRBJ1-1; TRBD1 matches at 11 bases. V shed 4 bases, J shed 5 bases, and the junction held 7 bases outside the gene matches. CDR3 length: 15 amino acids. Germline V gives CDR1 SGHDT, CDR2 YYEEEE.

The chain carries TRBV27 and TRBJ1-4, with D perhaps TRBD1 (6 bases). CDR1 MNHEY and CDR2 SMNVEV come from the germline V gene (reference sequence). CDR3 length: 14 residues. V dropped 5 bases and J dropped 8 bases, with 15 bases sitting between them. The CDR3 nucleotides are TGTGCCAGCAGTACTCAGGGGATTGGGGAAAAACTGTTTTTT. It yields the protein CASSTQGIGEKLFF. Filled out from reference TRBV27 and TRBJ1-4, the complete variable domain reads EAQVTQNPRYLITVTGKKLTVTCSQNMNHEYMSWYRQDPGLGLRQIYYSMNVEVTDKGDVPEGYKVSRKEKRNFPLILESPSPNQTSLYFCASSTQGIGEKLFFGSGTQLSVL.

The rearrangement links TRBV30 to TRBJ1-1, with unresolved D. With 5 bases removed from V and 4 bases from J, the gap between germline ends came to 14 bases. The CDR3 has 13 residues. CDR1 is GTSNPN and CDR2 is SVGIG in the germline V gene (reference sequence). CDR3 amino acids: CAWGHGDGTEAFF. DNA of the CDR3: TGTGCCTGGGGGCACGGGGATGGCACTGAAGCTTTCTTT. The whole variable domain, remainder taken from reference TRBV30 and TRBJ1-1, is SQTIHQWPATLVQPVGSPLSLECTVEGTSNPNLYWYRQAAGRGLQLLFYSVGIGQISSEVPQNLSASRPQDRQFILSSKKLLLSDSGFYLCAWGHGDGTEAFFGQGTRLTVV.

The J gene is TRBJ2-7, the V gene TRBV4-1; 7 nucleotides align to TRBD1. The CDR3 extends over 16 amino acids. Germline V gene lookup returns CDR1 MGHRA and CDR2 YSYEKL. The V gene end was trimmed by 0 bases and the J gene end by 1 base; junction bases not matched to a gene: 6. CDR3 DNA sequence: TGCGCCAGCAGCCAAGACGAGGGGGCTGGATCCTACGAGCAGTACTTC. Residues: CASSQDEGAGSYEQYF.

V is TRBV6-1 and J is TRBJ1-5; maybe TRBD1 (5 bases). The V and J ends lost 3 bases and 0 bases respectively, with 12 bases between them. Germline V CDR1 and CDR2: MNHNS, SASEGT. The CDR3 sequence is 16 residues long. Written as DNA, the CDR3 is TGTGCCAGCAGTGAGGGGCAGGCATATAGCAATCAGCCCCAGCATTTT. It is translated as CASSEGQAYSNQPQHF.

The J gene is TRBJ2-7, the V gene TRBV5-1; 11 positions agree with TRBD1. This CDR3 contains 14 residues. V dropped 4 bases and J dropped 3; count of bases not matched to a gene: 3. CDR1 and CDR2 (germline): SGHRS, YFSETQ. CDR3 region: CASSRDRGDYEQYF. The CDR3 region has the DNA TGCGCCAGCAGCAGGGACAGGGGGGACTACGAGCAGTACTTC. Combining the CDR3 with reference TRBV5-1 and TRBJ2-7 gives the whole variable domain KAGVTQTPRYLIKTRGQQVTLSCSPISGHRSVSWYQQTPGQGLQFLFEYFSETQRNKGNFPGRFSGRQFSNSRSEMNVSTLELGDSALYLCASSRDRGDYEQYFGPGTRLTVT.